This T cell receptor beta chain was profiled in a study of T cells in Graves' hyperthyroidism and ophthalmopathy. Turning to the study itself: The authors collected peripheral blood at initial diagnosis, before any treatment.

On this clonotype: Antigen: not known.

The study, taken as a whole, reports: The blood repertoire included most of the expanded thyroid clonotypes above 0.001.

There were TCR beta CDR3 regions amplified from RNA transcripts. When the TCR CDR3 underwent first-round RT-PCR, the HTBI primer set was used. TCRdb itself ran the multiplex PCR reads through MiXCR, one entry per CDR3 protein. The sample lists a few hundred thousand distinct CDR3 sequences, 15% to 20% occurring once. CDR1 SEHNR and CDR2 FQNEAQ come from the germline V gene (reference sequence). The CDR3 length is 14 residues. V gave up 5 bases and J gave up 2 bases, with 13 bases separating them. Graves' hyperthyroidism showing no ophthalmopathy progression within 18 months was considered stable. Used for diagnoses were clinical symptoms, serum thyroxine and TRAb, thyroid ultrasound and orbital computed tomography.

V usage is TRBV7-9 and J usage is TRBJ2-7; the D is unclear. Material: blood. The TCR comes from a woman between 45 and 65 years old with Graves' hyperthyroidism. CDR3 region: CASSPPGGTYEQYF. The CDR3 DNA reads as TGTGCCAGCAGCCCCCCGGGTGGGACCTACGAGCAGTACTTC.